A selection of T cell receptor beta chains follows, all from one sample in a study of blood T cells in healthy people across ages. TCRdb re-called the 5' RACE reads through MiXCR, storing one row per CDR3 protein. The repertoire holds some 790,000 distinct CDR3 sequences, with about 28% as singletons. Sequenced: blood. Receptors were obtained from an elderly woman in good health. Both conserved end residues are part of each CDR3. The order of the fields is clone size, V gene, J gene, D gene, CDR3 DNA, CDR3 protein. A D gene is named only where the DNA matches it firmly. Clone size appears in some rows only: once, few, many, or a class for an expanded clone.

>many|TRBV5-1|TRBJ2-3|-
TGCGCCAGCAGCCAGGACCCCGGTGGGCAGTATTTT
CASSQDPGGQYF
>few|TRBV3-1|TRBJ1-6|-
TGTGCCAGTTCTAAAGAGGGAACTGATCATTCACCCCTCCACTTT
CASSKEGTDHSPLHF
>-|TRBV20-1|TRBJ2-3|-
TGCAGTGCGAGGGGGATCGGCACAGATACGCAGTATTTT
CSARGIGTDTQYF
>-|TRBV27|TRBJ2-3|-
TGTGCCAGCAGTTTATCAGATATGCAGTATTTT
CASSLSDMQYF
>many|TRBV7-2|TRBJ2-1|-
TGTGCCAGCAGCTTATCCGGCCAGGGCCTCTACAATGAGCAGTTCTTC
CASSLSGQGLYNEQFF
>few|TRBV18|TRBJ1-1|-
TGTGCCAGCTCCCCCGACAGGACTGAAGCTTTCTTT
CASSPDRTEAFF
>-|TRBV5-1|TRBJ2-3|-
TGCGCCAGCAGGACAGCTTCCACAGATACGCAGTATTTT
CASRTASTDTQYF
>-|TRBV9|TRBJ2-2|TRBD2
TGTGCCAGCAGCAGGACTAGCGGGGGCGGGGAGCTGTTTTTT
CASSRTSGGGELFF
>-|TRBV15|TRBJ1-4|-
TGTGCCACCAGCAGAGATCGAGGAGCGGAAAAACTGTTTTTT
CATSRDRGAEKLFF
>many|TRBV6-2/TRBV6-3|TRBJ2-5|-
TGTGCCAGCAGTTACTCCGGCCTAGGGGAGACCCAGTACTTC
CASSYSGLGETQYF
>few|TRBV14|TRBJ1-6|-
TGTGCCAGCAGCCAAGCCGGGACAACTGATTCACCCCTCCACTTT
CASSQAGTTDSPLHF
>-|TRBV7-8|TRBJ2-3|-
TGTGCCAGCAGCCCCCGACAGCGCACAGATAGGCAGTATTTT
CASSPRQRTDRQYF
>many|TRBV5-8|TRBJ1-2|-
TGTGCCAGCAGCTTGAAAACAGCTAACTATGGCTACACCTTC
CASSLKTANYGYTF
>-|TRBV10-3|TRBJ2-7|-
TGTGCCATCCGCGACGGTTTCGAGCAGTACTTC
CAIRDGFEQYF
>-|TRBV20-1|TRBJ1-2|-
TGCAGTGCTAGGGACCGCGTGACGGAAGGCTACACCTTC
CSARDRVTEGYTF
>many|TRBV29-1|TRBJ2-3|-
TGCAGCGTTTACCAGGGAGATACGCAGTATTTT
CSVYQGDTQYF
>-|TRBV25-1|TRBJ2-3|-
TGTGCCAGCGAGGTCAGGGACGTGAACACAAATACGCAGTATTTT
CASEVRDVNTNTQYF
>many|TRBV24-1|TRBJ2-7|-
TGTGCCACCAGTGATTCCTCGGGGGCAGCGCTACGCGAGCAGTACTTC
CATSDSSGAALREQYF
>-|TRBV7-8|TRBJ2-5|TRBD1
TGTGCCAGCAGCTCCGGGACAGGGGGAATAGGGGGCCAAGAGACCCAGTACTTC
CASSSGTGGIGGQETQYF
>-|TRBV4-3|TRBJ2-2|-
TGCGCCAGCAGCCAAGCCAGACCGTTTAACACCGGGGAGCTGTTTTTT
CASSQARPFNTGELFF
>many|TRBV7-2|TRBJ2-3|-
TGTGCCAGCAGCTTAGGCGGGCCCGGGTCAGATACGCAGTATTTT
CASSLGGPGSDTQYF
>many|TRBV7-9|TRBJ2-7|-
TGTGCCAGCAGCCCTGGGGACACCTACGAGCAGTACTTC
CASSPGDTYEQYF
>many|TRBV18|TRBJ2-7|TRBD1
TGTGCCAGCTCCAGACAGGGTGGCTACGAGCAGTACTTC
CASSRQGGYEQYF
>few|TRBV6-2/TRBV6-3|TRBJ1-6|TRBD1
TGTGCCAGTGACGACAGGGGGTATAATTCACCCCTCCACTTT
CASDDRGYNSPLHF
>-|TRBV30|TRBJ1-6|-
TGTGCCTGGAGTCCGCAAAATTCACCCCTCCACTTT
CAWSPQNSPLHF
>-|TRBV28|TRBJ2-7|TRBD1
TGTGCCATACAGGGGGTGCCTGCCTACGAGCAGTACTTC
CAIQGVPAYEQYF
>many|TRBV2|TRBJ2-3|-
TGTGCCAGCAGTTGGTTCTCTAGCACAGATACGCAGTATTTT
CASSWFSSTDTQYF
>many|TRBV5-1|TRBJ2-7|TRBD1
TGCGCCAGCAGCTTGGAACCAGGGGGACCCTCGTCGTCCTACGAGCAGTACTTC
CASSLEPGGPSSSYEQYF
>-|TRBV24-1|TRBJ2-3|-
TGTGCCACCAGTGACCCGGTTGCAGGGGATGCACAAGATACGCAGTATTTT
CATSDPVAGDAQDTQYF
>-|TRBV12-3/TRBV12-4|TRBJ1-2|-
TGTGCCAGCTCGAAGGTTTCGGCAGGTGGCTACACCTTC
CASSKVSAGGYTF
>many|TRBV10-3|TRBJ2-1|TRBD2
TGTGCCATCAGTGAGGTTAGCGGGGCAACCTCCTACAATGAGCAGTTCTTC
CAISEVSGATSYNEQFF
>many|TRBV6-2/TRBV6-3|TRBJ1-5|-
TGTGCCAGCAGCTATACAACTCCCAATCAGCCCCAGCATTTT
CASSYTTPNQPQHF
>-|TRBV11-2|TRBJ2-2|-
TGTGCCAGCAGCTTAGTACCTATCACCGGGGAGCTGTTTTTT
CASSLVPITGELFF
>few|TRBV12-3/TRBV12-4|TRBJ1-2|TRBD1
TGTGCCAGCAGTTCCTCCAGGGGGGCTGGCTACACCTTC
CASSSSRGAGYTF
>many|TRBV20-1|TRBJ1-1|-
TGCAGTGGGGTCGAGGGCTACGACACTGAAGCTTTCTTT
CSGVEGYDTEAFF
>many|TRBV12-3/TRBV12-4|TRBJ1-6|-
TGTGCCAGCAGTTTGGCAGGGAACACCTATAATTCACCCCTCCACTTT
CASSLAGNTYNSPLHF
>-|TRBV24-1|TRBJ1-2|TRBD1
TGTGCCACCAGTGAGGGACAGGCTGGGAACTATGGCGACACCTTC
CATSEGQAGNYGDTF
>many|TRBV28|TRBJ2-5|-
TGTGCCAGCAGCTCTCTCCACTTGACTCAGGTAGAGACCCAGTACTTC
CASSSLHLTQVETQYF
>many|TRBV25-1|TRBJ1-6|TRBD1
TGTGCCAGCAGTGGAGGACAGGGTCAGACACCCCTCCACTTT
CASSGGQGQTPLHF
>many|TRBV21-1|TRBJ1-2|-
TGTGCCAGCAGCAAAGGGAATAGTGGCTACACCTTC
CASSKGNSGYTF
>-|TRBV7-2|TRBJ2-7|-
TGTGCCAGCAGCTTAGCCAGCATCCAAGAGCAGTACTTC
CASSLASIQEQYF
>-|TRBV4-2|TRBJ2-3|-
TGTGCCAGCAGCCAAGAAGGGGGGGCCCCCACAGATACGCAGTATTTT
CASSQEGGAPTDTQYF
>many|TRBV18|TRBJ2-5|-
TGTGCCAGCTCACCGGGACTGACCCGGGAGACCCAGTACTTC
CASSPGLTRETQYF
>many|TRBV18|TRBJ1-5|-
TGTGCCAGCTCACCAGGAACAGCTAGCAATCAGCCCCAGCATTTT
CASSPGTASNQPQHF
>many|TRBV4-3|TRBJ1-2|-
TGCGCCAGCAGCAACAGGGCCCATGGCTACACCTTC
CASSNRAHGYTF
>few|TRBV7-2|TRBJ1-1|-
TGTGCCAGCAGCACGCAAGGGGAGGTCGGCGGTGCTGAAGCTTTCTTT
CASSTQGEVGGAEAFF
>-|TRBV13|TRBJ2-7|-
TGTGCCACCTTAGGGCTTAGGGACGAGCAGTACTTC
CATLGLRDEQYF
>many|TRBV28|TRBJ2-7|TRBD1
TGTGCCAGCAGCTTTTCCGGACAGGGCTACGAGCAGTACTTC
CASSFSGQGYEQYF
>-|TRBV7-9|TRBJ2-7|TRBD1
TGTGCCAGCAGCTTAGTTAGCGGACAGGGGGCCTACAATGAGCAGTACTTC
CASSLVSGQGAYNEQYF
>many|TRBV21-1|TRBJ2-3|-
TGTGCCAGCAGCAAAAGGCGGGCAGATACGCAGTATTTT
CASSKRRADTQYF
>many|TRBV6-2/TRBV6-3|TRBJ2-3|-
TGTGCCAGCAGTTACTCGGGGTTAAGCACAGATACGCAGTATTTT
CASSYSGLSTDTQYF
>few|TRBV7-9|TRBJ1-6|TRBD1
TGTGCCAGCAGCACCACAGGGGCTACACCCCTCCACTTT
CASSTTGATPLHF
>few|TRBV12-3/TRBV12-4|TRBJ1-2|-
TGTGCCAGCAGCCTATTTCTACAGGGCCAGAACTATGGCTACACCTTC
CASSLFLQGQNYGYTF
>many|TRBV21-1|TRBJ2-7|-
TGTGCAGTAAGGTCGACTAGCGGCTCCTACGAGCAGTACTTC
CAVRSTSGSYEQYF
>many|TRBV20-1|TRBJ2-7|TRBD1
TGCAGTGCTAGAAAGGGACAGGGTCCCTACGAGCAGTACTTC
CSARKGQGPYEQYF
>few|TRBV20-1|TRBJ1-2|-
TGCAGTGCTCTTCCGGGTCCTCTCTATGGCTACACCTTC
CSALPGPLYGYTF
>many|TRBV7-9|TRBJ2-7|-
TGTGCCAGCAGCCCCTCTCCAGGGGACGAGCAGTACTTC
CASSPSPGDEQYF